The rows below give T cell receptor beta chains drawn from one sample of a study of T cell repertoires and HLA-DP antigens. No antigens are known for them. TCRdb's copy holds only in-frame clones and misses some; the assay was immunoSEQ multiplex PCR. The table records some 120,000 clones, around 92% of them present only once. The source material was CD4+ T cells from PBMCs. The origin of the receptors is a woman aged 18-29 years in good health and CMV-seronegative. CDR3s include the opening cysteine and the closing phenylalanine or tryptophan. D genes are given only for firm matches. The size field is filled for only some rows; it gives once, few, many or a size class.

D gene: TRBD1; J gene: TRBJ1-4; clone size: -; V gene: TRBV18; CDR3 DNA: TGTGCCAGCTCACCGACAGGGGGCCGAGGTAATGAAAAACTGTTTTTT; CDR3 protein: CASSPTGGRGNEKLFF
D gene: TRBD1; J gene: TRBJ1-6; clone size: -; V gene: TRBV6-4; CDR3 DNA: TGTGCCAGCAGTGCCGTCCCGGGACAGGCCGGGCCCCTCCACTTT; CDR3 protein: CASSAVPGQAGPLHF
D gene: TRBD2; J gene: TRBJ2-3; clone size: -; V gene: TRBV13; CDR3 DNA: TGTGCCAGCAGCCCAAGGACTAGCGGTTCGTTTACAGATACGCAGTATTTT; CDR3 protein: CASSPRTSGSFTDTQYF
D gene: -; J gene: TRBJ2-3; clone size: -; V gene: TRBV5-1; CDR3 DNA: TGCGCCAGCAGCTTGGGGCGGGACGGCATCACAGATACGCAGTATTTT; CDR3 protein: CASSLGRDGITDTQYF
D gene: TRBD1; J gene: TRBJ2-2; clone size: -; V gene: TRBV5-1; CDR3 DNA: TGCGCCAGCAGCACACTGACAGGGGGAACCGGGGAGCTGTTTTTT; CDR3 protein: CASSTLTGGTGELFF
D gene: -; J gene: TRBJ1-2; clone size: -; V gene: TRBV6-6; CDR3 DNA: TGTGCCAGCAGTTACGGACAGACGGGTGGCTACACCTTC; CDR3 protein: CASSYGQTGGYTF
D gene: -; J gene: TRBJ1-5; clone size: -; V gene: TRBV27; CDR3 DNA: TGTGCCAGCAGTTTAGATGCGGGGAATCAGCCCCAGCATTTT; CDR3 protein: CASSLDAGNQPQHF
D gene: TRBD1; J gene: TRBJ2-5; clone size: -; V gene: TRBV29-1; CDR3 DNA: TGCAGCGTCCGGGACAGGGGGAAGAGCGGGAGAGAGACCCAGTACTTC; CDR3 protein: CSVRDRGKSGRETQYF
D gene: TRBD1; J gene: TRBJ1-1; clone size: few; V gene: TRBV19; CDR3 DNA: TGTGCCAGTAGTACCTGGGACAGGGGCAAGACTGAAGCTTTCTTT; CDR3 protein: CASSTWDRGKTEAFF
D gene: TRBD1; J gene: TRBJ1-1; clone size: -; V gene: TRBV10-3; CDR3 DNA: TGTGCCATCAGTGACCGGACAGGGGTGGGCACTGAAGCTTTCTTT; CDR3 protein: CAISDRTGVGTEAFF
D gene: -; J gene: TRBJ1-5; clone size: -; V gene: TRBV6-5; CDR3 DNA: TGTGCCAGCGTAGTCTCAGCTTTCCCGGGTCAGCCCCAGCATTTT; CDR3 protein: CASVVSAFPGQPQHF
D gene: TRBD2; J gene: TRBJ2-5; clone size: -; V gene: TRBV11-2; CDR3 DNA: TGTGCCAGCAGCTTTGCGGGAAAGACTAGCAGGGAGACCCAGTACTTC; CDR3 protein: CASSFAGKTSRETQYF
D gene: -; J gene: TRBJ2-3; clone size: -; V gene: TRBV5-5; CDR3 DNA: TGTGCCAGCAGCTCTAGCACAGATACGCAGTATTTT; CDR3 protein: CASSSSTDTQYF
D gene: TRBD2; J gene: TRBJ2-7; clone size: few; V gene: TRBV4-2; CDR3 DNA: TGTGCCAGCAGCCAAGCAGAAGCGGGAGGATCCTACGAGCAGTACTTC; CDR3 protein: CASSQAEAGGSYEQYF
D gene: TRBD1; J gene: TRBJ1-2; clone size: -; V gene: TRBV27; CDR3 DNA: TGTGCCAGCAGTCCTCGGGACAGGGGGTTCTATGGCTACACCTTC; CDR3 protein: CASSPRDRGFYGYTF
D gene: -; J gene: TRBJ2-1; clone size: -; V gene: TRBV7-9; CDR3 DNA: TGTGCCAGCAGCTTTGGCCTAGCGAATGAGCAGTTCTTC; CDR3 protein: CASSFGLANEQFF
D gene: -; J gene: TRBJ2-1; clone size: -; V gene: TRBV28; CDR3 DNA: TGTGCCAGCAGTTTGGGTACACCTTACAATGAGCAGTTCTTC; CDR3 protein: CASSLGTPYNEQFF